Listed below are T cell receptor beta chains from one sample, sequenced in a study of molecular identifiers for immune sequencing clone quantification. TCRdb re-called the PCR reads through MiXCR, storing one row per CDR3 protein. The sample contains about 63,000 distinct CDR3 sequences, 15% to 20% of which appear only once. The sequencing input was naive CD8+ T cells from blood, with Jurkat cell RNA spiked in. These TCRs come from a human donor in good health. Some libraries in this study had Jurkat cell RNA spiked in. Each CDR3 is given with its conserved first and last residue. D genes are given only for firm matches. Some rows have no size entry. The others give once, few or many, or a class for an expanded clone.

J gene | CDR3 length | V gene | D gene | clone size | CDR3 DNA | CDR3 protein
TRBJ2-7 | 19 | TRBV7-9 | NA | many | TGTGCCAGCAGCTTAGCGCGGGGCCCGAACGACTTCCGCGCCTACGAGCAGTACTTC | CASSLARGPNDFRAYEQYF
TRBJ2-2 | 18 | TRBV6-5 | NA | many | TGTGCCAGCAGTTACTTAGCCCTAGCTCTTAAGAACACCGGGGAGCTGTTTTTT | CASSYLALALKNTGELFF
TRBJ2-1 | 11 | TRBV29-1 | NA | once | TGCAGCGTTGATCCCTACAATGAGCAGTTCTTC | CSVDPYNEQFF
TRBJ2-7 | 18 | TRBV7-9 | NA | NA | TGTGCCAGCAGCTTAGAGAGGGGGAGAGGACTAGTTATCTACGAGCAGTACTTC | CASSLERGRGLVIYEQYF
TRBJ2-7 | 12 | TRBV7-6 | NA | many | TGTGCCAGCAGCCCCGACGGCTACGAGCAGTACTTC | CASSPDGYEQYF
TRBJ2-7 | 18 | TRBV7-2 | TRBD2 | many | TGTGCCAGCAGCACGACACCGGGACTAGCGGAGGGTTACTACGAGCAGTACTTC | CASSTTPGLAEGYYEQYF
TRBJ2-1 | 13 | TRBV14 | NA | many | TGTGCCAGCAGCTACGGGGCGCCAGCTGAGCAGTTCTTC | CASSYGAPAEQFF
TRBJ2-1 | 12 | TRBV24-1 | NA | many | TGTGCCACCAGTGGCAACAGCAATGAGCAGTTCTTC | CATSGNSNEQFF
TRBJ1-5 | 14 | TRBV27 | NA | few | TGTGCCAGCAGTTTCAACCAGGGGTATCAGCCCCAGCATTTT | CASSFNQGYQPQHF
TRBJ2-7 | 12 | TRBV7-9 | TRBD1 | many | TGTGCCAGCAGCGCGACACAGGGGGCAAGGAGCTTC | CASSATQGARSF
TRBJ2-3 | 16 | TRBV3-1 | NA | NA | TGTGCCGGCAGCCAAGATCCGGGTCTGGACCCAGATACGCAGTATTTT | CAGSQDPGLDPDTQYF
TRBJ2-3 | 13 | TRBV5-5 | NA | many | TGTGCCAGCAGTGGGGGTTTTCCAGATACGCAGTATTTT | CASSGGFPDTQYF
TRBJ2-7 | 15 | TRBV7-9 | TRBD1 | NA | TGTGGCAGCAGCACACCCTCAGGGGGCTTCCACGAGCAGTACTTC | CGSSTPSGGFHEQYF
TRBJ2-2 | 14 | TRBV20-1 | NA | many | TGCAGTGCTAGAGACTACTCGAACACCGGGGAGCTGTTTTTT | CSARDYSNTGELFF
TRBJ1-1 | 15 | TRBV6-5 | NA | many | TGTGCCAGCAGTTACTCGACAGCTTTGAACACTGAAGCTTTCTTT | CASSYSTALNTEAFF
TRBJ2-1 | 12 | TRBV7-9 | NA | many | TGTGCCAGCAGCTTAGGGGCCAGTAAGCAGTTCTTC | CASSLGASKQFF
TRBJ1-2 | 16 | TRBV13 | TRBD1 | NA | TGTGCCAGCAGCTTGGCGGCAGGACAGGGGGCTAATGGCTACACCTTC | CASSLAAGQGANGYTF
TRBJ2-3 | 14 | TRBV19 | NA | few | TGTGCCAGTAGTCTCCTGGGGCTAGCAGATACGCAGTATTTT | CASSLLGLADTQYF
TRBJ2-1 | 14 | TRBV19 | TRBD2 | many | TGTGCCAGTACCGCGGGAGCCCTCTACAATGAGCAGTTCTTC | CASTAGALYNEQFF
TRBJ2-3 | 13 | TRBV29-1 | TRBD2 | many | TGCAGCGTTGAGAGCGGGAGCGAGGATACGCAGTATTTT | CSVESGSEDTQYF
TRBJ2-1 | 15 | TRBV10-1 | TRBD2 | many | TGCGCCAGCAGTGACGAAGCGGGAGTAGGATTTGAGCAGTTCTTC | CASSDEAGVGFEQFF
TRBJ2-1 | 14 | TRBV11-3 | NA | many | TGTGCCAGCAGCCCCGGGCCCTGGGCCGATGAGCAGTTCTTC | CASSPGPWADEQFF
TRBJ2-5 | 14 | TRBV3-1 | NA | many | TGTGCCAGCAGCCAAAGGCAGAACCAAGAGACCCAGTACTTC | CASSQRQNQETQYF
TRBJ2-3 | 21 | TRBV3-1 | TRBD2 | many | TGTGCCAGCAGCCAACGACTAGCGGTGGGTTTGGCGGTTTCGGGCACAGATACGCAGTATTTT | CASSQRLAVGLAVSGTDTQYF
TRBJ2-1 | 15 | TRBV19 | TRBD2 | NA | TGTGCCAGTAGTATAGCTAGCGGGAGGGCCAATGAGCAGTTCTTC | CASSIASGRANEQFF
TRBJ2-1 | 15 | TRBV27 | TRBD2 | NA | TGTGCCAGCAGAATGGGACTAGCGGGTTACAATGAGCAGTTCTTC | CASRMGLAGYNEQFF
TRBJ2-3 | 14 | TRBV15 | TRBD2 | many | TGTGCCACCAGAGTCGAGCGGGAGGGAGATACGCAGTATTTT | CATRVEREGDTQYF
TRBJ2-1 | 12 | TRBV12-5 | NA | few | TGTGCTAGTGGTTCCGTGGACGGCGAGCAGTTCTTC | CASGSVDGEQFF
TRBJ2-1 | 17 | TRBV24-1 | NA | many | TGTGCCACCAGTGATTTGGCGTCTAGTCTGTCCTACAATGAGCAGTTCTTC | CATSDLASSLSYNEQFF
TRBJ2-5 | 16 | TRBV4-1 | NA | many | TGCGCCAGCAGCCAAGTTCAGTTGCGGGCACAAGAGACCCAGTACTTC | CASSQVQLRAQETQYF
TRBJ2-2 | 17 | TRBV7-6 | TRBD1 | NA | TGTGCCAGCAGCCCCTGGACAGGGGGCGCAAGGAACGGGGAGCTGTTTTTT | CASSPWTGGARNGELFF
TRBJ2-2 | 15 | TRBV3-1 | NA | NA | TGTGCCAGCAGCCAAGTTCTCATGAACACCGGGGAGCTGTTTTTT | CASSQVLMNTGELFF
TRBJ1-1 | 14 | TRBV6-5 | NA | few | TGTGCCAGCAGTTACTCGGAGGGTAACACTGAAGCTTTCTTT | CASSYSEGNTEAFF
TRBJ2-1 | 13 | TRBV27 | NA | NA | TGTGCCAGCAGTTTAAGCCTTCACAATGAGCAGTTCTTC | CASSLSLHNEQFF
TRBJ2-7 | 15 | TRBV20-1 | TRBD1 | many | TGCAGTGCTAGTAGCCGGGACAGGGGGCGATATGAGCAGTACTTC | CSASSRDRGRYEQYF
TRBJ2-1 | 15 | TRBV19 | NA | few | TGTGCCAGTAGTGCCGGGATAAGCTCCTACAATGAGCAGTTCTTC | CASSAGISSYNEQFF
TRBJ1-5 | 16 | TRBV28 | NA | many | TGTGCCAGCAGGGGCCCCCTGGGGGCCAGCAATCAGCCCCAGCATTTT | CASRGPLGASNQPQHF
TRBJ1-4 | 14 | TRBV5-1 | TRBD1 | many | TGCGCCAGCAGCTCCGACAGGGGGGATGAAAAACTGTTTTTT | CASSSDRGDEKLFF
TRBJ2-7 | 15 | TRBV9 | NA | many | TGTGCCAGCAGCCCTCACTTTAGCCCGACCGCCGAGCAGTACTTC | CASSPHFSPTAEQYF
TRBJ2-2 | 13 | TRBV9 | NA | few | TGTGCCAGCAGCCCGCTTTCGAGGGGGGAGCTGTTTTTT | CASSPLSRGELFF
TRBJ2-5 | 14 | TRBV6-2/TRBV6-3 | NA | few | TGTGCCAGCAGTAGAACTGACATCCAAGAGACCCAGTACTTC | CASSRTDIQETQYF
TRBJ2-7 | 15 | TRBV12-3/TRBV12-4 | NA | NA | TGTGCCAGCAGTTCACCCTCCAGCGGCTCCTACGAGCAGTACTTC | CASSSPSSGSYEQYF
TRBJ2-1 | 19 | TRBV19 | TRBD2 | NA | TGTGCCAGTAGTATAGATCGGGGGACTAGCGGGAGTACGGTAGATGAGCAGTTCTTC | CASSIDRGTSGSTVDEQFF
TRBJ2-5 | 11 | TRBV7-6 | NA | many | TGTGCCAGCAGCTGGCTGGAGACCCAGTACTTC | CASSWLETQYF
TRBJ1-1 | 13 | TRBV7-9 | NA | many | TGTGCCAGCAGCTTAGACGGCAGTCCTGAAGCTTTCTTT | CASSLDGSPEAFF
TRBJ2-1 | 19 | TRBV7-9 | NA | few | TGTGCCAGCAGCTCCCTCGGACAGGGAAGACTAGCGGAAAGGGATGAGCAGTTCTTC | CASSSLGQGRLAERDEQFF
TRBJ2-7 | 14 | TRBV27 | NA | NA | TGTGCCAGCAGTTTAACCGGGACGTTAAACGAGCAGTACTTC | CASSLTGTLNEQYF
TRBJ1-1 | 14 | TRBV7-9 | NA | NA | TGTGCCGGCACCTCGGAACAAAGAAACACTGAAGCTTTCTTT | CAGTSEQRNTEAFF
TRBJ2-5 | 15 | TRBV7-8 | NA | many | TGTGCCAGCACCCTTTGGGGACGGGCAGACGAGACCCAGTACTTC | CASTLWGRADETQYF
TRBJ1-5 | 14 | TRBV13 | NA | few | TGTGCCAGCAGCTTACGGGGGAGCAATCAGCCCCAGCATTTT | CASSLRGSNQPQHF
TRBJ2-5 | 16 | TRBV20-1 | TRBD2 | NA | TGCAGTGCTAGATCCCACCTTAGCGGGGTGGGAGAGACCCAGTACTTC | CSARSHLSGVGETQYF
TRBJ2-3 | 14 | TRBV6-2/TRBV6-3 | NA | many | TGTGCCAGCAACGACCCTGGAGCTACAGATACGCAGTATTTT | CASNDPGATDTQYF
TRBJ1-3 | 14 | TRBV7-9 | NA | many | TGTGCCAGCAGCTCCAAAACAGACGGAAACACCATATATTTT | CASSSKTDGNTIYF
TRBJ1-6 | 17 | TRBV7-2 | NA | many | TGTGCCAGCAGCTTAGATCCAGGGAGCGCCTATAATTCACCCCTCCACTTT | CASSLDPGSAYNSPLHF